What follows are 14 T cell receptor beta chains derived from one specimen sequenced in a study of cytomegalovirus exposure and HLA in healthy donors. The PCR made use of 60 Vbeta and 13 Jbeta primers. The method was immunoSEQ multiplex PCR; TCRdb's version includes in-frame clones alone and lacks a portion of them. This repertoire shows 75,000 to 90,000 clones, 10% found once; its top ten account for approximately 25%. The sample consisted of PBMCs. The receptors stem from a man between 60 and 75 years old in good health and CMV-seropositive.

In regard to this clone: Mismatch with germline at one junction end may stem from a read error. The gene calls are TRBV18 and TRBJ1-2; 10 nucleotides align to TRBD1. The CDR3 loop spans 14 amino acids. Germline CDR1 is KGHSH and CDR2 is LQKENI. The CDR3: CASSPPTGGHGYTF. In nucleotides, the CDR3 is TGTGCCAGTTCACCCCCGACAGGGGGCCATGGCTACACCTTC.

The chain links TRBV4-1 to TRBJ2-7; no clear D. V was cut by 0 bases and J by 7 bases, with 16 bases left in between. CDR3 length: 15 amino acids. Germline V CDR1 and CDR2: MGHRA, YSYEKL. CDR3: CASSQDELETGEQYV. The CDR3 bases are TGCGCCAGCAGCCAAGATGAACTGGAGACCGGAGAGCAGTACGTC.

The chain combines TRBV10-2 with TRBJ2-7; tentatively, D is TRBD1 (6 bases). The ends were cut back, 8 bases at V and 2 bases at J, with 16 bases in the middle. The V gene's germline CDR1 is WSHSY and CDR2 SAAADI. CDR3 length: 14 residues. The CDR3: CASSPRQETYEQYV. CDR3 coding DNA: TGCGCCAGCTCTCCTCGACAGGAGACCTACGAGCAGTACGTC.

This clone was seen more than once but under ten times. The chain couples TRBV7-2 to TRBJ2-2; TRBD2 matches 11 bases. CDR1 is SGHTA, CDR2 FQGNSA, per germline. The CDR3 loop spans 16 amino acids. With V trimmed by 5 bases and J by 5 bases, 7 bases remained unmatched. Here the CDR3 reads CASSVLAGAGTGELFF. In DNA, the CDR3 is TGTGCCAGCAGCGTACTAGCGGGGGCGGGGACCGGGGAGCTGTTTTTT.

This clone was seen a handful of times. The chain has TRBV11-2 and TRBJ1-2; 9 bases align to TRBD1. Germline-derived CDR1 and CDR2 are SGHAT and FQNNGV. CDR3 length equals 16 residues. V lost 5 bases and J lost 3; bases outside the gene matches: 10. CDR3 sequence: CASSPRTGEGYYGYTF. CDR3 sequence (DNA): TGTGCCAGCAGCCCCAGGACAGGGGAGGGGTACTATGGCTACACCTTC.

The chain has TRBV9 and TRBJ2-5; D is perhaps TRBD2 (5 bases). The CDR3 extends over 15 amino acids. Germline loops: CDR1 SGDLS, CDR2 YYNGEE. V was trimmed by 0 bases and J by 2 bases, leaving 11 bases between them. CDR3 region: CASSVVAGPQETQYF. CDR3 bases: TGTGCCAGCAGCGTAGTGGCGGGCCCTCAAGAGACCCAGTACTTC. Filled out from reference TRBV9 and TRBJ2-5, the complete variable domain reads DSGVTQTPKHLITATGQRVTLRCSPRSGDLSVYWYQQSLDQGLQFLIQYYNGEERAKGNILERFSAQQFPDLHSELNLSSLELGDSALYFCASSVVAGPQETQYFGPGTRLLVL.

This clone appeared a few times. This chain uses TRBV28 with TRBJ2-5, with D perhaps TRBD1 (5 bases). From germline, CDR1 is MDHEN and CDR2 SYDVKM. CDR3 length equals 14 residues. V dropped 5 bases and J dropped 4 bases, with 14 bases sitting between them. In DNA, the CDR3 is TGTGCCAGCAGTCCCCTGGGGCTGCGAGAGACCCAGTACTTC. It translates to CASSPLGLRETQYF. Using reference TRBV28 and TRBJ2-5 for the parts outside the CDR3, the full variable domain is DVKVTQSSRYLVKRTGEKVFLECVQDMDHENMFWYRQDPGLGLRLIYFSYDVKMKEKGDIPEGYSVSREKKERFSLILESASTNQTSMYLCASSPLGLRETQYFGPGTRLLVL.

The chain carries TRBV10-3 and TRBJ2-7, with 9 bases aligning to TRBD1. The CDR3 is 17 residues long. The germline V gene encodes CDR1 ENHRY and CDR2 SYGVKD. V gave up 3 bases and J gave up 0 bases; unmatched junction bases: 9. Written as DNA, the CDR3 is TGTGCCATCAGTGAAACCCGGACAGGGGAAAGCTCCTACGAGCAGTACTTC. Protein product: CAISETRTGESSYEQYF.

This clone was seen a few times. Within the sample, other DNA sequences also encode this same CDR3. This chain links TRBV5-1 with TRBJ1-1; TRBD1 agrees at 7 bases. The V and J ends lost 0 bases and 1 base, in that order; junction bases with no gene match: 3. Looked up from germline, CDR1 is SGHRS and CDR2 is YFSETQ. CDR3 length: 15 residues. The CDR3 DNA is TGCGCCAGCAGCTTGGGTGACAGGGAGAACACTGAAGCTTTCTTT. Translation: CASSLGDRENTEAFF.

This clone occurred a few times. The CDR3 is CASSVLPLRTLWSGYTF. The CDR3 region has the DNA TGTGCCAGCAGCGTTCTCCCCTTGCGGACATTGTGGTCGGGCTACACCTTC. The chain combines TRBV9 with TRBJ1-2; D may be TRBD1 (5 bases). This CDR3 has 17 amino acids. Trimming removed 2 bases at V and 8 bases at J, with 25 bases between. Per germline, CDR1 SGDLS and CDR2 YYNGEE.

In nucleotides, the CDR3 is TGTGCCAGCATAGCGCCGTCCGGCACAGATACGCAGTATTTT. Translated: CASIAPSGTDTQYF. The rearrangement links TRBV6-5 to TRBJ2-3, with D possibly TRBD2 on 5 matching bases. Trimming shortened V by 7 bases and J by 1 base, and 12 bases separated the two germline ends. CDR1 and CDR2 from the germline V gene are MNHEY and SVGAGI. The CDR3 is made up of 14 amino acids.

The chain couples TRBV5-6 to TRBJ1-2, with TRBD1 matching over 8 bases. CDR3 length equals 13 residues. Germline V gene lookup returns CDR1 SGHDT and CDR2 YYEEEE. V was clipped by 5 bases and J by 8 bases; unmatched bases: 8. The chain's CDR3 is CASSSGQGHGYTF. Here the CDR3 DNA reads TGTGCCAGCAGTTCCGGACAGGGCCACGGCTACACCTTC.

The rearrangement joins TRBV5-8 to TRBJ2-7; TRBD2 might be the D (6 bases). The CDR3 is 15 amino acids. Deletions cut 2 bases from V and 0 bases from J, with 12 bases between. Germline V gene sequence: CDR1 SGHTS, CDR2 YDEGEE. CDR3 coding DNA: TGTGCCAGCAGCTTCGGCGGGATAGCCTCCTACGAGCAGTACTTC. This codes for CASSFGGIASYEQYF.

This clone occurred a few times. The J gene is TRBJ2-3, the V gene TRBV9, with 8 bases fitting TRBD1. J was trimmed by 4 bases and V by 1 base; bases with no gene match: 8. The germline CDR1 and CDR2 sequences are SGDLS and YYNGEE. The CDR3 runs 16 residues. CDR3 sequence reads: CASSVIGQGPPDTQYF. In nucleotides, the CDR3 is TGTGCCAGCAGCGTAATCGGACAGGGTCCCCCAGATACGCAGTATTTT.